This T cell receptor beta chain was identified in a study of T cell responses to AZD1222 COVID-19 vaccine. This clone was recorded a few times. Its antigen remains unknown. Repertoires were generated with immunoSEQ multiplex PCR, while TCRdb's copy carries only in-frame clones and drops some. This table holds approximately 42,000 clones, approximately 88% found once. Points from the study as a whole: Donor demographics were predominantly white British with a female majority; clonal diversity may be underestimated. Spike-specific TCR breadth and depth were elevated following two AZD1222 doses. Repertoire samples came only from after the peak T cell response.

Germline lookup yields CDR1 LNHNV and CDR2 YYDKDF (reference sequence). This CDR3 contains 15 residues. The V gene lost 0 bases and the J gene lost 5 bases, with 11 bases spanning the gap. Sequences were derived from peripheral blood, sampled 28 days after the second AZD1222 dose. The clonotype was recovered from an adult who received the AZD1222 COVID-19 vaccine. This sequence joins TRBV15 and TRBJ1-3; D unresolved. CDR3 amino acids: CATSRDLRERNTIYF. CDR3 nucleotide sequence: TGTGCCACCAGCAGAGATCTAAGGGAAAGAAACACCATATATTTT.